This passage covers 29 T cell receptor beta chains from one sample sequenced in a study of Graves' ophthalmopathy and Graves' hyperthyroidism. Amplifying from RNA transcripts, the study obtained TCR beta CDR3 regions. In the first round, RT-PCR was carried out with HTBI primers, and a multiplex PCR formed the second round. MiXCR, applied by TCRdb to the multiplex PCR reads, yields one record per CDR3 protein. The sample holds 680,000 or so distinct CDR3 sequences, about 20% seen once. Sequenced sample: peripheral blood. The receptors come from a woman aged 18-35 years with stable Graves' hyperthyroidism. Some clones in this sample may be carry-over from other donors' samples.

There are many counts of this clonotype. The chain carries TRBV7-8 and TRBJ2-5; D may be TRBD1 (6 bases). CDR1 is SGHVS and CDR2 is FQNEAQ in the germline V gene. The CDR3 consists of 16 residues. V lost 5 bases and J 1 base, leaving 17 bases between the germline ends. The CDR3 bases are TGTGCCAGCAGCCCCTACAGGGAACCAGTCCAAGAGACCCAGTACTTC. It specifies CASSPYREPVQETQYF.

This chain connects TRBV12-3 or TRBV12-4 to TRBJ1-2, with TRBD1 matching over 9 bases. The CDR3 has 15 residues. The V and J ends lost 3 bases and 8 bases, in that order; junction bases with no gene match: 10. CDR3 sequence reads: CASSFGPRTGDGYTF. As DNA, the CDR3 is TGTGCCAGCAGTTTTGGGCCCCGGACAGGGGACGGCTACACCTTC.

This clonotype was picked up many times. CDR3 residues: CSARLGVDSSAPLHF. CDR3 coding DNA: TGCAGTGCTAGGTTGGGGGTTGACAGCTCTGCGCCCCTCCACTTT. The rearrangement joins TRBV20-1 to TRBJ1-6, with D tentatively TRBD1 (5 bases). Trimming removed 3 bases at V and 13 bases at J, with 22 bases between. Germline CDR1 and CDR2: DFQATT and SNEGSKA (reference sequence). This CDR3 is built from 15 residues.

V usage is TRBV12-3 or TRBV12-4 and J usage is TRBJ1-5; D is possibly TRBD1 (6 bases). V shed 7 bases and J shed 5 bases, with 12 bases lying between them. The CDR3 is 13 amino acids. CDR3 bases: TGTGCCAGCAAGGGGGGTAAAGATCAGCCCCAGCATTTT. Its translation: CASKGGKDQPQHF.

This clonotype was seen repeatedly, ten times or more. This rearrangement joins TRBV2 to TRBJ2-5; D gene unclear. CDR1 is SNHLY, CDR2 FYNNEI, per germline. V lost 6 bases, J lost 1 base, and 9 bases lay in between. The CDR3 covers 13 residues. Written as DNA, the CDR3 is TGTGCCAGCAGCCCTGGGATCCAAGAGACCCAGTACTTC. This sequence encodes CASSPGIQETQYF.

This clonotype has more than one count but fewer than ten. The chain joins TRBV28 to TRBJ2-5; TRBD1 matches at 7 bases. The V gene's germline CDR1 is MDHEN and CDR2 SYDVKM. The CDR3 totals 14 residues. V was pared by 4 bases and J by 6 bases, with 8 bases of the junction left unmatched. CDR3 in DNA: TGTGCCAGCAGTTCTGACAGGGAAGGAAAGACCCAGTACTTC. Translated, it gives CASSSDREGKTQYF.

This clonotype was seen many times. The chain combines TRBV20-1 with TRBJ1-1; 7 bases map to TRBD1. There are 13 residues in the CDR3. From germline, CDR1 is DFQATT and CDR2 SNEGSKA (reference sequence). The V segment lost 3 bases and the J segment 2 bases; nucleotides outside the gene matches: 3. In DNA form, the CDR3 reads TGCAGTGCTAGCGACAGGGTTAACACTGAAGCTTTCTTT. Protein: CSASDRVNTEAFF.

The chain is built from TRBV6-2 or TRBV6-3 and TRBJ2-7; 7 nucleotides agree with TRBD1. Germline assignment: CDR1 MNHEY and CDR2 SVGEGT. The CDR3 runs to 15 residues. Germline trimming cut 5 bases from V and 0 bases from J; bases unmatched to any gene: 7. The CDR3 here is CASSHFRDSSYEQYF. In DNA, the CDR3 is TGTGCCAGCAGTCACTTCCGGGACAGCTCCTACGAGCAGTACTTC.

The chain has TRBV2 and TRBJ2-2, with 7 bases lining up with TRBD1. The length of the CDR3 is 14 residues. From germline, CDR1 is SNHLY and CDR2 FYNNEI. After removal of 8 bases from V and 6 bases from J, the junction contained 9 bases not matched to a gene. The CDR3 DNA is TGTGCCAGCGCCCGGACAGGTCCCGCCGGGGAGCTGTTTTTT. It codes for CASARTGPAGELFF.

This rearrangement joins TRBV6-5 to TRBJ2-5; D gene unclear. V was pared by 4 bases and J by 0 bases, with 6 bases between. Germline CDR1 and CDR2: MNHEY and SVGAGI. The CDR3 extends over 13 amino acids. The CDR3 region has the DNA TGTGCCAGCAGTTCTCACTACCAAGAGACCCAGTACTTC. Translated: CASSSHYQETQYF.

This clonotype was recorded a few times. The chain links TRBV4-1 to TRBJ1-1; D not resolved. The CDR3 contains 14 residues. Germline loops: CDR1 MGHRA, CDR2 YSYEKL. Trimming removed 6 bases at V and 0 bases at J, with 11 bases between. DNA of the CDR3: TGCGCCAGCAGGGGGTTTCGGATGAACACTGAAGCTTTCTTT. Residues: CASRGFRMNTEAFF.

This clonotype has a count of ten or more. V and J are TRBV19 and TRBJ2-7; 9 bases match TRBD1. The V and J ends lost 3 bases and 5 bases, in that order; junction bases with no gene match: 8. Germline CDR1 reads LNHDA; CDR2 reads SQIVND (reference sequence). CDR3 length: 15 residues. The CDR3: CASSITGTGFNEQYF. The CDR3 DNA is TGTGCCAGTAGTATCACCGGGACAGGGTTCAACGAGCAGTACTTC.

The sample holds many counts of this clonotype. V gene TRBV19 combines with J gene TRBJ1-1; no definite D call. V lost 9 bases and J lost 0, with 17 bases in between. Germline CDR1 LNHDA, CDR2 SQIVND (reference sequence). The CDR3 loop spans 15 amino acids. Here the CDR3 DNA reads TGTGCCAGCGCTGACATTACGTCGATGAACACTGAAGCTTTCTTT. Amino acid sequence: CASADITSMNTEAFF.

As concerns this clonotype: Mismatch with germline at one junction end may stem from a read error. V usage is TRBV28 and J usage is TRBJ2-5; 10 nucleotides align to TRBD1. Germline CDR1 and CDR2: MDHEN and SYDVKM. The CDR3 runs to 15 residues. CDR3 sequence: CASSSGQGHQEAQYF. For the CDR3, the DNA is TGTGCCAGCAGTTCGGGACAGGGGCACCAAGAGGCCCAGTACTTC.

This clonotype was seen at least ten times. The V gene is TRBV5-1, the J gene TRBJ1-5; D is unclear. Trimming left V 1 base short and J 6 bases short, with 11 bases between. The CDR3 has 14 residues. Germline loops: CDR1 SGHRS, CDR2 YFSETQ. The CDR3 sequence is CASSLSGVGQPQHF. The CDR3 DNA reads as TGCGCCAGCAGCTTGAGCGGGGTGGGTCAGCCCCAGCATTTT.

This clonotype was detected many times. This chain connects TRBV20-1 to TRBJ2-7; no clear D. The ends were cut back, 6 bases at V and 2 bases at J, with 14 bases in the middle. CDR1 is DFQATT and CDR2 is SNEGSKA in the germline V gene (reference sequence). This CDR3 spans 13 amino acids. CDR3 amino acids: CSATPGSAYEQYF. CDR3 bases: TGCAGTGCCACCCCCGGCAGTGCCTACGAGCAGTACTTC.

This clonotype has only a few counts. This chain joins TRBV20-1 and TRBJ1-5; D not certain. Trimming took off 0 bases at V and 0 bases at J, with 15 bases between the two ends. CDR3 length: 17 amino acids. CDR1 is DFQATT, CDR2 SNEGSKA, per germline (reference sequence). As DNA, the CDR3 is TGCAGTGCTAGAGATTTACAGAGACTAAATAGCAATCAGCCCCAGCATTTT. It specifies CSARDLQRLNSNQPQHF.

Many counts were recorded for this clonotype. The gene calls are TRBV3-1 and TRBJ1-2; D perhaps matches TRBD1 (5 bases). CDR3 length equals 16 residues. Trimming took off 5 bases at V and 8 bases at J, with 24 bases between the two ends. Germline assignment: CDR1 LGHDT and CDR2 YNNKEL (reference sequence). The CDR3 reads CASSDFPNGTPGGYTF. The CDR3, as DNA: TGTGCCAGCAGCGACTTCCCTAACGGGACTCCGGGGGGCTACACCTTC.

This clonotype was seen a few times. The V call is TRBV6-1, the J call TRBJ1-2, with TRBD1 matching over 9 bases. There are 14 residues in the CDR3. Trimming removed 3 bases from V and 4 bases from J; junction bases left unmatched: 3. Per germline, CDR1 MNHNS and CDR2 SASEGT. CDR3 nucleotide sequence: TGTGCCAGCAGTGATGGACAGGGGACCTATGGCTACACCTTC. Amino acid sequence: CASSDGQGTYGYTF.

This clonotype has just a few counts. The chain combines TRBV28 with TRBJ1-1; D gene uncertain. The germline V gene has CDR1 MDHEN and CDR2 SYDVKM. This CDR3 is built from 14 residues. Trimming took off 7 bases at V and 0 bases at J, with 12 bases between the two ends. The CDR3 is CASTLRQLNTEAFF. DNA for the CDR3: TGTGCCAGCACCCTACGCCAGTTGAACACTGAAGCTTTCTTT. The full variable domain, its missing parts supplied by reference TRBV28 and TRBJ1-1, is DVKVTQSSRYLVKRTGEKVFLECVQDMDHENMFWYRQDPGLGLRLIYFSYDVKMKEKGDIPEGYSVSREKKERFSLILESASTNQTSMYLCASTLRQLNTEAFFGQGTRLTVV.

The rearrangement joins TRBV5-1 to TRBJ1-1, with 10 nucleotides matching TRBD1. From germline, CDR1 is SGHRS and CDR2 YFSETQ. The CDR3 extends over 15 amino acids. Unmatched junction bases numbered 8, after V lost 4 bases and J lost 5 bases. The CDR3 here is CASSLQGQGPTEAFF. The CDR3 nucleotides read TGCGCCAGCAGCCTACAGGGACAGGGGCCTACTGAAGCTTTCTTT.

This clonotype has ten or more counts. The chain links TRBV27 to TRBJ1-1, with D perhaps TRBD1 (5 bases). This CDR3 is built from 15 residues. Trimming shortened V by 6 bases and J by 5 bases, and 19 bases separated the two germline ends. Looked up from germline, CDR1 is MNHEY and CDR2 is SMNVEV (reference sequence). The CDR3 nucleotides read TGTGCCAGCAGCCTCGGGCCGGGGGGTTATACTGAAGCTTTCTTT. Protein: CASSLGPGGYTEAFF.

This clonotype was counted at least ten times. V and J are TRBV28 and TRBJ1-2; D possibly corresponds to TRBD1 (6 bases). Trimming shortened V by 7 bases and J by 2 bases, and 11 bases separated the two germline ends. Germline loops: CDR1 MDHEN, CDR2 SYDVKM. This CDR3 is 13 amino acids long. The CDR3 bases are TGTGCCAGCACTGGACAGACCAACTATGGCTACACCTTC. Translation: CASTGQTNYGYTF.

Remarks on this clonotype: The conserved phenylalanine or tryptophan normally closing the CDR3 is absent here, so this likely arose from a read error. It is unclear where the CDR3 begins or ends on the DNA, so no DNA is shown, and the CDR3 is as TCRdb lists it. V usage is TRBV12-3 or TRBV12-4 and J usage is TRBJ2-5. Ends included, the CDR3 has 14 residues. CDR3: CASSLMDVEETQDY.

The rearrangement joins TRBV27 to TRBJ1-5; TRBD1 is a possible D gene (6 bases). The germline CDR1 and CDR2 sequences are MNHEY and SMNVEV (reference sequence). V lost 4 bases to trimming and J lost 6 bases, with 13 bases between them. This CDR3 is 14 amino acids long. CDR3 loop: CASSYAGGAQPQHF. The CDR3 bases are TGTGCCAGCAGTTACGCCGGGGGCGCTCAGCCCCAGCATTTT.

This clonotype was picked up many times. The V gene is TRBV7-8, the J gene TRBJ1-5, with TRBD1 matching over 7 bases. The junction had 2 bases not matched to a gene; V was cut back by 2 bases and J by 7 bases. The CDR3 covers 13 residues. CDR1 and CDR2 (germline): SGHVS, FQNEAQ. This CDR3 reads CASSLTGEQPQHF. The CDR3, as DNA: TGTGCCAGCAGCTTAACAGGGGAACAGCCCCAGCATTTT.

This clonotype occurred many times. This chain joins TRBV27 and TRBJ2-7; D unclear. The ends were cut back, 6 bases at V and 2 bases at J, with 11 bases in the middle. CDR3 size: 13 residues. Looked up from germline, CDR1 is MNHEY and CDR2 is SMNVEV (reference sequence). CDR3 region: CASRLGSAYEQYF. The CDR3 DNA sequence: TGTGCCAGCAGGTTAGGAAGTGCCTACGAGCAGTACTTC.

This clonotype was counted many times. DNA of the CDR3: TGTGCCAGCAGCTCAGAGACAGGGGCCGGAAACACCATATATTTT. Translating gives CASSSETGAGNTIYF. The chain carries TRBV11-2 and TRBJ1-3; 8 bases agree with TRBD1. Per germline, CDR1 SGHAT and CDR2 FQNNGV. The junction had 6 bases not matched to a gene; V was cut back by 4 bases and J by 4 bases. There are 15 residues in the CDR3.

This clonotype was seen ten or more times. CDR3 coding DNA: TGTGCCAGTAAGGTGAGGACAGGGGAAGATGGACAGCCCCAGCATTTT. Protein product: CASKVRTGEDGQPQHF. This rearrangement joins TRBV19 to TRBJ1-5; 9 bases match TRBD1. The V gene's germline CDR1 is LNHDA and CDR2 SQIVND (reference sequence). V shed 7 bases and J 7 bases; nucleotides not matched to a gene: 14. The CDR3 contains 16 residues.